The clone carrying this TCR beta chain is termed medium-sized. Authors' processing steps: It was from reference gene primer amplification that nucleated cell counts were estimated. Libraries were prepared by immunoSEQ multiplex PCR; TCRdb keeps only in-frame clonotypes and omits some of them. The V and J calls and clone size come from that table; D and trimming were worked out from the DNA. Of about 17,000 clones in the sample, more than 75% were seen once. The source of the sample is a study of blood T cell repertoires in COVID-19. Overall study: The United States, Italy and Spain provided the acute and convalescent COVID-19 samples.

Losses at the gene ends were 6 bases for V and 0 bases for J; bases not matched to a gene: 7. Looked up from germline, CDR1 is MNHEY and CDR2 is SMNVEV (reference sequence). The CDR3 is 17 residues long. The chain has TRBV27 and TRBJ2-1, with TRBD2 matching over 11 bases. The receptor was derived from a man in his sixties with active or convalescent COVID-19. The sample consisted of peripheral blood. CDR3 sequence reads: CASRNPGLADSYNEQFF. CDR3 in DNA: TGTGCCAGCAGGAATCCGGGACTAGCGGACTCCTACAATGAGCAGTTCTTC.